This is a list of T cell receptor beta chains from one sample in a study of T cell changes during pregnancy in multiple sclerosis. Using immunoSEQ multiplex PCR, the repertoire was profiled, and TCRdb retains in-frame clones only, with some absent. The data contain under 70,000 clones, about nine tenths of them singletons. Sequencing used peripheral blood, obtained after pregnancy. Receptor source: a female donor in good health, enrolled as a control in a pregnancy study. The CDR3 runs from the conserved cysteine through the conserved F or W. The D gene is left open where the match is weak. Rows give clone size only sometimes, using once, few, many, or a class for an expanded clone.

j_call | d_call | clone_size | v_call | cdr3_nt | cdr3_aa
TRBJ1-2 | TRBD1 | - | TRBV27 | TGTGCCAGCAGTTTATCGTACTCCGGGACAGGGGCCGGCTACACCTTC | CASSLSYSGTGAGYTF
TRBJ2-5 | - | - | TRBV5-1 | TGCGCCAGCAGCCGGACAGCCATCGGGGAGACCCAGTACTTC | CASSRTAIGETQYF
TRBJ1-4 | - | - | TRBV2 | TGTGCCAGCAGTGAAGTAGGGGGGGGTGAAAAACTGTTTTTT | CASSEVGGGEKLFF
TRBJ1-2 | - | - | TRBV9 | TGTGCCAGCAGCGGATCAGGGCAGATCTATGGCTACACCTTC | CASSGSGQIYGYTF
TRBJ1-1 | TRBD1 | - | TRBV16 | TGTGCCAGCAGCCAATCCGGACAGGGTCGTACTGAAGCTTTCTTT | CASSQSGQGRTEAFF
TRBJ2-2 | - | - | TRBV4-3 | TGCGCCAGCAGCCCAGGGATCTCCCCTCCCGCCGAGGAGCTGTTTTTT | CASSPGISPPAEELFF
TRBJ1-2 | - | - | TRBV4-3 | TGCGCCAGCAGCCTATGGGGGCAGGGGCTATCTAACTATGGCTACACCTTC | CASSLWGQGLSNYGYTF
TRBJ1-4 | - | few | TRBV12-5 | TGTGCTAGTGGTTTGGGAGGGAGCGCGACTAATGAAAAACTGTTTTTT | CASGLGGSATNEKLFF
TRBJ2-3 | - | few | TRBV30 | TGTGCCTGGAGCCCTCCCACAGATACGCAGTATTTT | CAWSPPTDTQYF
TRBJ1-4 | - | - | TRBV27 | TGTGCCAGCAGGGGCTATGCCTCAAATGAAAAACTGTTTTTT | CASRGYASNEKLFF
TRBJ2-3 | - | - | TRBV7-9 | TGTGCCAGCAGCTATGGGGGCGGAGATACGCAGTATTTT | CASSYGGGDTQYF
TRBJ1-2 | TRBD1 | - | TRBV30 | TGTGCCTGGACCGGTGACAGGGGCTACGGCTACACCTTC | CAWTGDRGYGYTF
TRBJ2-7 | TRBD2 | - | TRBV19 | TGTGCCAGTAGGGGGACTACCGGGGCCTACGAGCAGTACTTC | CASRGTTGAYEQYF
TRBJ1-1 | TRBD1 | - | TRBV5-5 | TGTGCCAGCAGCACCAGGGGGCAAGACACTGAAGCTTTCTTT | CASSTRGQDTEAFF
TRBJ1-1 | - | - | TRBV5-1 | TGCGCCAGCAGCCCCCAGGGTGTGGGCACTGAAGCTTTCTTT | CASSPQGVGTEAFF
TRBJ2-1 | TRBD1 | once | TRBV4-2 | TGTGCCAGCAGTAAACAGGGGGCCTCCTACAATGAGCAGTTCTTC | CASSKQGASYNEQFF
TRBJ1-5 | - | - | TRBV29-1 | TGCAGCGTTGTATCTTCGGGCAATCAGCCCCAGCATTTT | CSVVSSGNQPQHF
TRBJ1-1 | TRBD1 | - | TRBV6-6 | TGTGCCAGCAGTTTGACCGGGACAGTGAACACTGAAGCTTTCTTT | CASSLTGTVNTEAFF
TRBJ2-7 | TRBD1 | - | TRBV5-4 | TGTGCCAGCAGCTCGAGACAGGGTTCCTACGAGCAGTACTTC | CASSSRQGSYEQYF
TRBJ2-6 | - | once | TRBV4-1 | TGCGCCAGCAGCCCCATCAGGGGCCCTGCGGTTGGGGCCAACGTCCTGACTTTC | CASSPIRGPAVGANVLTF
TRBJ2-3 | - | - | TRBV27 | TGTGCCATTAGAAAGGGGCCCACAGATACGCAGTATTTT | CAIRKGPTDTQYF
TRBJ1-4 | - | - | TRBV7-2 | TGTGCCAGCAGCCTACAGAGTCTTGGAGAAAAACTGTTTTTT | CASSLQSLGEKLFF
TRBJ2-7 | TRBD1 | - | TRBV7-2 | TGTGCCAGCAGCCGGACAGGGGGGTCCTACGAGCAGTACTTC | CASSRTGGSYEQYF
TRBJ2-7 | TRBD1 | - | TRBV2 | TGTGCCAGCAGGCCCTCCACAGGGGGCAAGAGCTCCTACGAGCAGTACTTC | CASRPSTGGKSSYEQYF
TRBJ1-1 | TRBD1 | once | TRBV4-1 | TGCGCCAGCAGCCAACAGGGACAGGGGGCCACTGAAGCTTTCTTT | CASSQQGQGATEAFF
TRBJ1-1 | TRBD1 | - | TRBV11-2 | TGTGCCAGCAGAAAACAGGGGGCAATTGAAGCTTTCTTT | CASRKQGAIEAFF
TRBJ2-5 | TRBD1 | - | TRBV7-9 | TGTGCCAGCAGCTTAGACCGCCGGACAGGGGGGGAGACCCAGTACTTC | CASSLDRRTGGETQYF
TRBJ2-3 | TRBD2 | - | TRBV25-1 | TGTGCCAGCAGTGAATATCGTAGCGGGGGGGGCACGGATACGCAGTATTTT | CASSEYRSGGGTDTQYF
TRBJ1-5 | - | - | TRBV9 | TGTGCCAGCCTACGGAGTCAGCCCCAGCATTTT | CASLRSQPQHF
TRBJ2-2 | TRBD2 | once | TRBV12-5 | TGTGCTAGTGGTTCCCGTTCTCTTCTAGCGGGGAACACCGGGGAGCTGTTTTTT | CASGSRSLLAGNTGELFF
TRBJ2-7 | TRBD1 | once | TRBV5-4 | TGTGCCAGCAGCTTGGACAGGGGGAGCTCCTACGAGCAGTACTTC | CASSLDRGSSYEQYF
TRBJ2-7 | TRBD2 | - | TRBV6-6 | TGTGCCAGCAGACAGGGACTAGCGGGGGGTGGATACGAGCAGTACTTC | CASRQGLAGGGYEQYF
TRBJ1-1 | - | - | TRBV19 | TGTGCCACTCCGGGTCCCGCGGGCACTGAAGCTTTCTTT | CATPGPAGTEAFF
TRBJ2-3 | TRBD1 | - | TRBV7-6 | TGTGCCAGCAGCTTAGCTGGACAGGGGGTCACAGATACGCAGTATTTT | CASSLAGQGVTDTQYF
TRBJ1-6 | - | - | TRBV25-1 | TGTGCCAGCAGTGAGGCTTACAATTCACCCCTCCACTTT | CASSEAYNSPLHF
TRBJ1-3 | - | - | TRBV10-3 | TGTGCCATCAGTGAGGCGGCTAGCCACACCATATATTTT | CAISEAASHTIYF
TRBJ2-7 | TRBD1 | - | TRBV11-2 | TGTGCCAGCAGCTTGGGGACAGGGCCCTACGAGCAGTACTTC | CASSLGTGPYEQYF
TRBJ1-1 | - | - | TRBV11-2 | TGTGCCAGCAGCTTAGGTCAGGGCTTGGGATCATCACGGGCTTTCTTT | CASSLGQGLGSSRAFF
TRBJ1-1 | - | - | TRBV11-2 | TGTGCCAGCAGCTTAGCGGTGAACACTGAAGCTTTCTTT | CASSLAVNTEAFF
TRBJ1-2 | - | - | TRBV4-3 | TGCGCCAGCAGCACCCGGGGCCGGGAGGGCTATGGCTACACCTTC | CASSTRGREGYGYTF
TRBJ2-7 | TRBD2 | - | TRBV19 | TGTGCCAGTAATCAAATGGGGGTAGCGGGGGGCTACGAGCAGTACTTC | CASNQMGVAGGYEQYF
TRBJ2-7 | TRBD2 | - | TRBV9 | TGTGCCAGCAGCCGGGGACTAGCGGGGGGAGAGGAGCAGTACTTC | CASSRGLAGGEEQYF
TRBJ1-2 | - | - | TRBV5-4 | TGTGCCAGCAGCTGGGACACTAACTATGGCTACACCTTC | CASSWDTNYGYTF
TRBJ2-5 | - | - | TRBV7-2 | TGTGCCAGCAGCTTAGCAGGGGGACACCAAGAGACCCAGTACTTC | CASSLAGGHQETQYF
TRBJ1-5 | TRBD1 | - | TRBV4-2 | TGTGCCAGCAGCCAAGAGGACAGGCCCCAGCCCCAGCATTTT | CASSQEDRPQPQHF
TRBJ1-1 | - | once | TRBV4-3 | TGCGCCAGCAGCCATGAAACCTCGCAATCCCGAGGCGGAGCTTTCTTT | CASSHETSQSRGGAFF
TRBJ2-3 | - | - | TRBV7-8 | TGTGCCAGCAGCGGGGACGGCGGGGCCAGCACAGATACGCAGTATTTT | CASSGDGGASTDTQYF
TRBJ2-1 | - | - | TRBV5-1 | TGCGCCAGCAGCTTGGTCCAGAAACAAAGAAACAATGAGCAGTTCTTC | CASSLVQKQRNNEQFF
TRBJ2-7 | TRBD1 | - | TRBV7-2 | TGTGCCAGCAGCTTCGGACAGGGGGGCTCGGAGCAGTACTTC | CASSFGQGGSEQYF
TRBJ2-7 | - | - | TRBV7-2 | TGTGCCAGCAGCTTATGGGCTGGGGAGTACGAGCAGTACTTC | CASSLWAGEYEQYF
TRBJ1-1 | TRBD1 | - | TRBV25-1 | TGTGCCAGCAGCCCGGGACAGACAATGAACACTGAAGCTTTCTTT | CASSPGQTMNTEAFF
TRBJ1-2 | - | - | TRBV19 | TGTGCCAGTAGTCCTCAGACAGGAGCCTATGGCTACACCTTC | CASSPQTGAYGYTF
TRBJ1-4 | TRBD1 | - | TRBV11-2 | TGTGCCAGCAGCTTAGATCGCGGGACAGGGAATGAAAAACTGTTTTTT | CASSLDRGTGNEKLFF
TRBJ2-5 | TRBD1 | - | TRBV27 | TGTGCCAGCAGTTTACCGACAGGGCTAATCATCCAAGAGACCCAGTACTTC | CASSLPTGLIIQETQYF
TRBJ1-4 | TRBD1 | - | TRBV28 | TGTGCCAGCAGAGGGGGCGGAATAGCAACTAATGAAAAACTGTTTTTT | CASRGGGIATNEKLFF
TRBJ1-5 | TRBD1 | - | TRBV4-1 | TGCGCCAGCAGCCAAGTGGGACAGTATGGCAATCAGCCCCAGCATTTT | CASSQVGQYGNQPQHF
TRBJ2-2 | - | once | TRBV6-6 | TGTGCCAGCATTTGGAGCAGGGAGGCCGGGGAGCTGTTTTTT | CASIWSREAGELFF